This T cell receptor (beta chain) was sequenced during a study of blood T cell repertoires in COVID-19. The wider study: PBMCs, B-cell-depleted T cells, or T cells were the source of the cDNA or gDNA that made up the material.

Those who participated ranged in age from roughly 18 to 89 years and resided in roughly 26 US areas. Original processing methods: Estimated nucleated cell counts came from reference gene primer amplification. This table comes from immunoSEQ multiplex PCR, and its TCRdb copy is limited to in-frame clones, with some not included. Clone size and V and J calls were adopted from that table, with D and trimming inferred from the DNA. In the table there are around 380,000 clones, about 90% of which are singletons. J was trimmed by 5 bases and V by 5 bases; bases with no gene match: 16. CDR1 and CDR2 from the germline V gene are ENHRY and SYGVKD. The CDR3 loop spans 17 amino acids.

Sequencing was performed on PBMCs or T cells enriched from blood (not recorded which). This chain connects TRBV10-3 to TRBJ1-1, with 8 bases that match TRBD1. The source is a man aged 25 to 40 who had recovered from COVID-19. The CDR3 sequence is CAISKASQGEIGTEAFF. CDR3 bases: TGTGCCATCAGTAAGGCCTCACAGGGGGAAATTGGTACTGAAGCTTTCTTT.